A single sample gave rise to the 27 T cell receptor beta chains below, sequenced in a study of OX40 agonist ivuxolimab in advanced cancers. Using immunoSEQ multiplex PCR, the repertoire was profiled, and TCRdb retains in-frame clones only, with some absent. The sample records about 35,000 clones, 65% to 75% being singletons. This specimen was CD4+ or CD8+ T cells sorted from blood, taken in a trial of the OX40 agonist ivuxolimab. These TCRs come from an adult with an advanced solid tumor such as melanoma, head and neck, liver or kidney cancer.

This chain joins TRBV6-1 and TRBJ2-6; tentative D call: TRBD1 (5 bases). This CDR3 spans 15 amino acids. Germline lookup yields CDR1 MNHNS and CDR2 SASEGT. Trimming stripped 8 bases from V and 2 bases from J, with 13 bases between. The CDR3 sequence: CASLLDSTGANVLTF. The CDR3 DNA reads TGTGCCAGCCTTTTAGACAGTACTGGGGCCAACGTCCTGACTTTC.

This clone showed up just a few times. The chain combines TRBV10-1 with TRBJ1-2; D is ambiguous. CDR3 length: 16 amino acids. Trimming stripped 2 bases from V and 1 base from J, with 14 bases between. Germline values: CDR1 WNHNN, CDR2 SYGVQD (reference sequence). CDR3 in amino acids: CASSEGSDQLNYGYTF. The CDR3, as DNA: TGCGCCAGCAGTGAGGGCTCGGATCAACTTAACTATGGCTACACCTTC.

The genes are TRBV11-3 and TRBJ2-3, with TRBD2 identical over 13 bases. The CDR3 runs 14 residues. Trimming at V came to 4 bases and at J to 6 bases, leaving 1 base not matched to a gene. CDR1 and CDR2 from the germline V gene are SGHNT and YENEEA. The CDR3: CASSSGLAGDTQYF. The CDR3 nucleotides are TGTGCCAGCAGCTCGGGACTAGCGGGGGATACGCAGTATTTT.

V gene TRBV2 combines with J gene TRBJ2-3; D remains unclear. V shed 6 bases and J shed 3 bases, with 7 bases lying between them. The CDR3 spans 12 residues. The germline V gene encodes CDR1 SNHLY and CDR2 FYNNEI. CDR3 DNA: TGTGCCAGCAGGGGTTGGACAGATACGCAGTATTTT. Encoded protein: CASRGWTDTQYF.

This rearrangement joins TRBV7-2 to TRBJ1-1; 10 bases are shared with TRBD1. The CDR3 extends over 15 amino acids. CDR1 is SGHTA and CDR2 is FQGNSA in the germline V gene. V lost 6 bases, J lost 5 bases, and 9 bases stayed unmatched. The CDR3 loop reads CASRYSGTGDTEAFF. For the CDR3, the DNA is TGTGCCAGCAGATACTCCGGGACAGGGGATACTGAAGCTTTCTTT. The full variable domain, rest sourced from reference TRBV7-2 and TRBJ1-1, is GAGVSQSPSNKVTEKGKDVELRCDPISGHTALYWYRQSLGQGLEFLIYFQGNSAPDKSGLPSDRFSAERTGGSVSTLTIQRTQQEDSAVYLCASRYSGTGDTEAFFGQGTRLTVV.

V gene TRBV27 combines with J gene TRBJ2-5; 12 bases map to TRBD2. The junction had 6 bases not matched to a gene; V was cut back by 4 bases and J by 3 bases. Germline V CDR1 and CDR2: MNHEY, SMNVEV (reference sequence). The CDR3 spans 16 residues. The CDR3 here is CASSSSGGAKKETQYF. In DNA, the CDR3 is TGTGCCAGCAGTTCTAGCGGGGGGGCCAAGAAAGAGACCCAGTACTTC.

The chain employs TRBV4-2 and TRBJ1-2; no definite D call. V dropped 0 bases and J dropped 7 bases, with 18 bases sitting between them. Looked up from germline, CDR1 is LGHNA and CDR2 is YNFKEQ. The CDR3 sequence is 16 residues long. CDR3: CASSQDVQTSPGGYTF. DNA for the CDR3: TGTGCCAGCAGCCAAGATGTTCAAACGAGCCCCGGTGGCTACACCTTC.

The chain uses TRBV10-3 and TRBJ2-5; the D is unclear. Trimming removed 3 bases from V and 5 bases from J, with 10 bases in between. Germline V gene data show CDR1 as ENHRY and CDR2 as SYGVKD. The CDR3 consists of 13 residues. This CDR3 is CAISENLKETQYF. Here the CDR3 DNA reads TGTGCCATCAGTGAAAACTTAAAGGAGACCCAGTACTTC.

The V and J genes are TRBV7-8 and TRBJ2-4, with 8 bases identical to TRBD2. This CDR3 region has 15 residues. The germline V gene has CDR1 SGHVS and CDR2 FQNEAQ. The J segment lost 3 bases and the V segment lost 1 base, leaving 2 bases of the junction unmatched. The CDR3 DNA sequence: TGTGCCAGCAGCTTAGGGAGCGGGGGCAAAAACATTCAGTACTTC. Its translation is CASSLGSGGKNIQYF.

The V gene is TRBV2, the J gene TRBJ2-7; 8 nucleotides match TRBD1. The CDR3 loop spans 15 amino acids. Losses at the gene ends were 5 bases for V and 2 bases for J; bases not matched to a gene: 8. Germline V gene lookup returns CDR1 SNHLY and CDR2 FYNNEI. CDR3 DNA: TGTGCCAGCAGTCGGTCCGGGACAGGCGCCTACGAGCAGTACTTC. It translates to CASSRSGTGAYEQYF.

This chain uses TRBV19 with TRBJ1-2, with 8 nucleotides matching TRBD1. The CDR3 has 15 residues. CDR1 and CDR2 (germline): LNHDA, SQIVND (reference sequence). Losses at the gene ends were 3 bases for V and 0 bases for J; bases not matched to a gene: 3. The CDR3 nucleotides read TGTGCCAGTAGTATTGAGACAGGGGCTAACTATGGCTACACCTTC. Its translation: CASSIETGANYGYTF.

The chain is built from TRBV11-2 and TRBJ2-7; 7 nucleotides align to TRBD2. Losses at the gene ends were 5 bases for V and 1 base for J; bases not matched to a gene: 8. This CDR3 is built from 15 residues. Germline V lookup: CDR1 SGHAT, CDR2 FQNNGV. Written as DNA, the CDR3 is TGTGCCAGCAGCCAAAGGGAGGGGCGGTCCTACGAGCAGTACTTC. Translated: CASSQREGRSYEQYF.

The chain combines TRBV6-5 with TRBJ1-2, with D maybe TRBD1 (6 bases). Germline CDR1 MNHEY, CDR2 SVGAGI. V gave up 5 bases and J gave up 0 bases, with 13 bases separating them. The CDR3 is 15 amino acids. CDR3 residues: CASSDLGGANYGYTF. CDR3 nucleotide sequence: TGTGCCAGCAGTGACTTAGGGGGAGCTAACTATGGCTACACCTTC.

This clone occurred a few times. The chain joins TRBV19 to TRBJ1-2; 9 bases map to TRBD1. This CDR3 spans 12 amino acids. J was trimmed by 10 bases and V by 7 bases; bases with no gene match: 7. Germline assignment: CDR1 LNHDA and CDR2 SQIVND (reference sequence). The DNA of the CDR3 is TGTGCCAGTAAAGACAGGGGGATTTTCTACACCTTC. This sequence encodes CASKDRGIFYTF.

The CDR3 bases are TGCGCCAGCAGTGGACGGGGGTGGGAGACCCAGTACTTC. Translating it yields CASSGRGWETQYF. This sequence joins TRBV10-1 and TRBJ2-5, with a possible D match to TRBD2 (6 bases). CDR1 and CDR2 from the germline V gene are WNHNN and SYGVQD (reference sequence). The V end was cut by 4 bases, the J end by 5 bases, with 11 bases between. The CDR3 contains 13 residues.

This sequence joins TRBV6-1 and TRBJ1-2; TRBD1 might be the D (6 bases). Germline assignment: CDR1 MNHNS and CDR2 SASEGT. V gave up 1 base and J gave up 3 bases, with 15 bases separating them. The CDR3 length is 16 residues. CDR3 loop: CASSEEGGWDYYGYTF. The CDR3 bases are TGTGCCAGCAGTGAAGAGGGGGGATGGGATTACTATGGCTACACCTTC.

The CDR3 nucleotides read TGCGCCAGCAGCCAAGTCCCGGGACAAGAGACCCAGTACTTC. Encoded protein: CASSQVPGQETQYF. The J gene is TRBJ2-5, the V gene TRBV4-1, with D perhaps TRBD2 (5 bases). The CDR3 runs 14 residues. CDR1 MGHRA and CDR2 YSYEKL come from the germline V gene. V lost 1 base and J 2 bases, leaving 8 bases between the germline ends.

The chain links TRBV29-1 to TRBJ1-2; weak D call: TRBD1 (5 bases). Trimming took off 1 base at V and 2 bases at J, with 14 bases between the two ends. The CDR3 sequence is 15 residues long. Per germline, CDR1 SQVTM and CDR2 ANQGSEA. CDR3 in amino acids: CSVEVLGRANYGYTF. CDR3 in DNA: TGCAGCGTTGAAGTACTTGGCAGGGCGAACTATGGCTACACCTTC.

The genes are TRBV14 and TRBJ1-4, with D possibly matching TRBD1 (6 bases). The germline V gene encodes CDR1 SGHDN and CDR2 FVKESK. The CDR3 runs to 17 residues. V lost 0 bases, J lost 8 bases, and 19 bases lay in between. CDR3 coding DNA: TGTGCCAGCAGCCAAGATCGGGCCAGGGTTACAGGGGAAAAACTGTTTTTT. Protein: CASSQDRARVTGEKLFF.

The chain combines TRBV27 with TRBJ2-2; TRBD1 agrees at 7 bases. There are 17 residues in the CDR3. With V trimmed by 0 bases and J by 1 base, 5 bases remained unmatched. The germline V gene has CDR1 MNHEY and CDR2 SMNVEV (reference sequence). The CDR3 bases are TGTGCCAGCAGTTTATCGACTCGGACAGGGAACACCGGGGAGCTGTTTTTT. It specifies CASSLSTRTGNTGELFF.

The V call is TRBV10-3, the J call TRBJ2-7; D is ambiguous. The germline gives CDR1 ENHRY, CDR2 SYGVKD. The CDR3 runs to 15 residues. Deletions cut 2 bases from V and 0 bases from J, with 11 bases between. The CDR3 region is CAISETNSSSYEQYF. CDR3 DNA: TGTGCCATCAGTGAGACGAACTCGAGCTCCTACGAGCAGTACTTC.

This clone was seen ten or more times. CDR3 nucleotide sequence: TGTGCTAGTGGTTCGCCGGGTGATACGCAGTATTTT. This encodes CASGSPGDTQYF. The gene calls are TRBV12-5 and TRBJ2-3; D call uncertain. Trimming stripped 4 bases from V and 6 bases from J, with 8 bases between. Germline V gene data show CDR1 as LGHNT and CDR2 as FRNRAP. The CDR3 covers 12 residues.

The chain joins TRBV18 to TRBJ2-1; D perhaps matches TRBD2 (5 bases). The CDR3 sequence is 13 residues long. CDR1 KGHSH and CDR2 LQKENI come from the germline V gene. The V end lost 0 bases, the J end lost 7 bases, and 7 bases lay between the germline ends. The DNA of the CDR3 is TGTGCCAGCTCACCACCGTCGGGGAATGAGCAGTTCTTC. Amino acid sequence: CASSPPSGNEQFF.

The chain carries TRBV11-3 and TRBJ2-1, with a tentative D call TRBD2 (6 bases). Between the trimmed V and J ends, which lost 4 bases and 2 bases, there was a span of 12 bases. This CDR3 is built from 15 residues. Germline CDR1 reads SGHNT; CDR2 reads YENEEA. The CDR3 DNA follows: TGTGCCAGCAGCTGGACGGGACTCCCCTACAATGAGCAGTTCTTC. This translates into CASSWTGLPYNEQFF.

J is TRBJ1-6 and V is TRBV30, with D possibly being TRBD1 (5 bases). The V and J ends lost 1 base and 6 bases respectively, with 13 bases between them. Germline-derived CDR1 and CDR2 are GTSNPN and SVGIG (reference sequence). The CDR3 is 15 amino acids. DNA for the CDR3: TGTGCCTGGAGTGGTAACGACAGAATTAATTCACCCCTCCACTTT. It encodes CAWSGNDRINSPLHF.

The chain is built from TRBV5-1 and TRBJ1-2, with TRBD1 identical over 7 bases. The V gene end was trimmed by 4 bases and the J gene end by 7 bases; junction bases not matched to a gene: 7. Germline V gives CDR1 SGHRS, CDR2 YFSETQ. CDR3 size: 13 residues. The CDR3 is CASSPPTGTGYTF. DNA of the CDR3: TGCGCCAGCAGCCCACCGACAGGGACTGGCTACACCTTC.

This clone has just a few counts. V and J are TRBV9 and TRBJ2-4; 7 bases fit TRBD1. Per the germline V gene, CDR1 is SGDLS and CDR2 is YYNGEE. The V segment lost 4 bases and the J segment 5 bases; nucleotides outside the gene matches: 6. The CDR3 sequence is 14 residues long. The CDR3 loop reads CASSSRTGENIQYF. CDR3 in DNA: TGTGCCAGCAGCTCTCGGACAGGCGAAAACATTCAGTACTTC.